Below are 16 T cell receptor beta chains sequenced from a single sample in a study of OX40 agonist ivuxolimab in advanced cancers. Assay used: immunoSEQ multiplex PCR; TCRdb lists only in-frame clones, some missing. This sample has tens of thousands of clones; approximately 90% occur once, and the top ten carry around 0.31%. This material consisted of CD4+ or CD8+ T cells sorted from blood, taken in a trial of the OX40 agonist ivuxolimab. All receptors derive from an adult with an advanced solid tumor such as melanoma, head and neck, liver or kidney cancer.

The V and J genes are TRBV7-3 and TRBJ2-1, with D possibly TRBD1 on 6 matching bases. This CDR3 has 15 residues. Per the germline V gene, CDR1 is SGHTA and CDR2 is FQGTGA. The V and J ends lost 5 bases and 7 bases respectively, with 18 bases between them. The CDR3 region is CASSLTRDKWNEQFF. The DNA of the CDR3 is TGTGCCAGCAGCCTCACCCGGGACAAGTGGAATGAGCAGTTCTTC.

V usage is TRBV6-5 and J usage is TRBJ1-5; D unresolved. Trimming stripped 4 bases from V and 0 bases from J, with 10 bases between. This CDR3 is built from 15 residues. CDR1 and CDR2 (germline): MNHEY, SVGAGI. The CDR3: CASSSAGNSNQPQHF. The CDR3 nucleotides are TGTGCCAGCAGTTCGGCCGGGAATAGCAATCAGCCCCAGCATTTT.

This sequence joins TRBV28 and TRBJ1-5; perhaps TRBD1 as D (6 bases). This CDR3 is 17 amino acids long. V lost 0 bases and J lost 2, with 14 bases in between. CDR1 MDHEN and CDR2 SYDVKM come from the germline V gene. The CDR3 coding sequence is TGTGCCAGCAGTTTATGGACAGGAGGGTTAGGCAATCAGCCCCAGCATTTT. Its protein is CASSLWTGGLGNQPQHF.

The V call is TRBV5-6, the J call TRBJ2-1; D call uncertain. The V gene lost 6 bases and the J gene lost 1 base, with 20 bases spanning the gap. The V gene's germline CDR1 is SGHDT and CDR2 YYEEEE. There are 17 residues in the CDR3. The CDR3 DNA reads as TGTGCCAGCAAGTCTTGGCGTTGGACGGAGTCCTACAATGAGCAGTTCTTC. Amino acids: CASKSWRWTESYNEQFF.

V is TRBV19 and J is TRBJ2-7; 10 positions agree with TRBD1. V trimming: 5 bases; J trimming: 8 bases; junction bases outside the gene matches: 6. CDR3 length: 13 amino acids. Germline CDR1 reads LNHDA; CDR2 reads SQIVND (reference sequence). CDR3 sequence: CASSEGQGNQQYF. The CDR3 nucleotides are TGTGCCAGTAGTGAGGGACAGGGGAATCAGCAGTACTTC.

The CDR3 reads CASSQEPVRDRGLYGYTF. Here the CDR3 DNA reads TGCGCCAGCAGCCAAGAGCCGGTTAGGGACAGGGGCCTCTATGGCTACACCTTC. J is TRBJ1-2 and V is TRBV4-1; TRBD1 agrees at 10 bases. V was clipped by 0 bases and J by 4 bases; unmatched bases: 11. Germline V gene data show CDR1 as MGHRA and CDR2 as YSYEKL. This CDR3 comprises 18 residues.

V and J are TRBV7-9 and TRBJ2-3, with D unclear. The CDR3 length is 18 residues. V gave up 5 bases and J gave up 2 bases, with 23 bases separating them. Germline CDR1 SEHNR, CDR2 FQNEAQ (reference sequence). The CDR3 DNA follows: TGTGCCAGCAGCCCACGGTATGGCACGGCGGAGTCCACAGATACGCAGTATTTT. Its protein is CASSPRYGTAESTDTQYF.

This chain links TRBV7-2 with TRBJ2-1; 10 bases map to TRBD2. CDR1 and CDR2 from the germline V gene are SGHTA and FQGNSA. The CDR3 loop spans 14 amino acids. V was pared by 6 bases and J by 7 bases, with 6 bases of the junction left unmatched. The CDR3 is CASRQREGLNEQFF. In DNA form, the CDR3 reads TGTGCCAGCAGACAGCGGGAGGGCCTGAATGAGCAGTTCTTC.

V is TRBV19 and J is TRBJ2-1; D call uncertain. The CDR3 runs 15 residues. V was shortened by 3 bases and J by 4 bases, with 13 bases between the two germline ends. CDR1 and CDR2 from the germline V gene are LNHDA and SQIVND (reference sequence). The CDR3 here is CASSISQPSYNEQFF. As DNA, the CDR3 is TGTGCCAGTAGTATCAGTCAGCCTAGTTACAATGAGCAGTTCTTC.

V and J are TRBV18 and TRBJ2-1, with D unresolved. Trimming removed 0 bases from V and 9 bases from J, with 9 bases in between. The CDR3 length is 13 residues. CDR1 KGHSH and CDR2 LQKENI come from the germline V gene. The CDR3 loop is CASSPPTFAEQFF. Here the CDR3 DNA reads TGTGCCAGCTCACCACCGACGTTTGCTGAGCAGTTCTTC.

V gene TRBV19 combines with J gene TRBJ2-1; 11 bases are shared with TRBD2. This CDR3 has 15 amino acids. Per the germline V gene, CDR1 is LNHDA and CDR2 is SQIVND (reference sequence). Trimming removed 7 bases from V and 6 bases from J; junction bases left unmatched: 8. CDR3 residues: CASKLAGGLSNEQFF. The CDR3 DNA sequence: TGTGCCAGTAAGCTAGCGGGAGGCCTTTCCAATGAGCAGTTCTTC.

The J gene is TRBJ1-2, the V gene TRBV15, with a tentative D call TRBD1 (6 bases). CDR1 and CDR2 (germline): LNHNV, YYDKDF (reference sequence). V lost 0 bases and J lost 8, with 16 bases in between. This CDR3 has 15 amino acids. CDR3 DNA sequence: TGTGCCACCAGCAGAGACAGGGGCCCCGGGGGGGGCTACACCTTC. The encoded protein is CATSRDRGPGGGYTF.

The chain carries TRBV11-3 and TRBJ2-7; 9 nucleotides line up with TRBD2. CDR1 and CDR2 from the germline V gene are SGHNT and YENEEA. V gave up 5 bases and J gave up 1 base; unmatched junction bases: 6. This CDR3 region has 15 residues. Here the CDR3 reads CASSPVAGVSYEQYF. The CDR3 DNA is TGTGCCAGCAGCCCGGTAGCGGGAGTTTCCTACGAGCAGTACTTC.

The chain's CDR3 is CASSLGTGQGIYEQFF. CDR3 sequence (DNA): TGTGCCAGCAGCTTGGGTACGGGACAGGGTATCTATGAGCAGTTCTTC. The V and J genes are TRBV5-4 and TRBJ2-1; 9 bases are shared with TRBD1. The trim removed 0 bases at V and 8 bases at J, leaving 9 bases unmatched. This CDR3 spans 16 amino acids. CDR1 and CDR2 (germline): SGHNT, YYREEE (reference sequence).

This clone has a single count. The V call is TRBV18, the J call TRBJ2-2; D remains unclear. The CDR3 loop spans 15 amino acids. The V end was cut by 6 bases, the J end by 1 base, with 12 bases between. Germline CDR1 reads KGHSH; CDR2 reads LQKENI. The CDR3 loop reads CASSRRPMNTGELFF. The CDR3 bases are TGTGCCAGCTCTCGTAGACCGATGAACACCGGGGAGCTGTTTTTT.

This chain uses TRBV5-1 with TRBJ2-2; 9 bases fit TRBD2. This CDR3 region has 16 residues. After removal of 4 bases from V and 0 bases from J, the junction contained 4 bases not matched to a gene. The germline V gene has CDR1 SGHRS and CDR2 YFSETQ. CDR3 sequence reads: CASSPGLATNTGELFF. DNA of the CDR3: TGCGCCAGCAGCCCTGGACTAGCGACGAACACCGGGGAGCTGTTTTTT.